This T cell receptor (beta chain) emerged from a study of shared clonotypes between healthy human individuals. Study-level information: Contributing individuals were a couple of females and three males aged 18 to 49.

Concerning this clone itself: Other nucleotide sequences from this sample produce the same CDR3.

Recent vaccinations or acute infections were absent in the healthy HIV-negative adult donors. Libraries were prepared by immunoSEQ multiplex PCR; TCRdb keeps only in-frame clonotypes and omits some of them. Of 950,000 to 1,300,000 clones in the sample, roughly 70% were seen once. The CDR3 has 16 residues. Germline V gene data show CDR1 as KGHSH and CDR2 as LQKENI. V dropped 0 bases and J dropped 2; count of bases not matched to a gene: 1. The sequence derives from a young man in good health. This chain uses TRBV18 with TRBJ2-2, with 9 nucleotides matching TRBD1. The sequenced sample consisted of memory CD4+ T cells sorted from blood. Subset reported: CD45RA-negative fraction. This CDR3 is CASSPPGQGNTGELFF. CDR3 sequence (DNA): TGTGCCAGCTCACCACCGGGACAGGGTAACACCGGGGAGCTGTTTTTT.